This T cell receptor (beta chain) was obtained from a study of T cell responses to AZD1222 COVID-19 vaccine. This clone was seen a single time. Its specificity is not known. Study-wide points: Donors were chiefly white British, with a greater number of females, and clonal diversity was perhaps underestimated.

TCRdb's table, derived via immunoSEQ multiplex PCR, lists solely in-frame clones and lacks some. The table has approximately 130,000 clones, 85% to 95% seen once. Germline CDR1 is SGHTA and CDR2 is FQGNSA. V was pared by 3 bases and J by 4 bases, with 3 bases of the junction left unmatched. The CDR3 has 15 amino acids. The V gene is TRBV7-2, the J gene TRBJ1-3, with TRBD1 identical over 10 bases. This clonotype was sampled from an adult in good health. The sequences come from peripheral blood, collected on day 0 of AZD1222 vaccination. This CDR3 is CASSLTGGEGNTIYF. For the CDR3, the DNA is TGTGCCAGCAGCTTGACAGGGGGCGAGGGAAACACCATATATTTT. The full variable domain, completed using reference TRBV7-2 and TRBJ1-3, is GAGVSQSPSNKVTEKGKDVELRCDPISGHTALYWYRQSLGQGLEFLIYFQGNSAPDKSGLPSDRFSAERTGGSVSTLTIQRTQQEDSAVYLCASSLTGGEGNTIYFGEGSWLTVV.